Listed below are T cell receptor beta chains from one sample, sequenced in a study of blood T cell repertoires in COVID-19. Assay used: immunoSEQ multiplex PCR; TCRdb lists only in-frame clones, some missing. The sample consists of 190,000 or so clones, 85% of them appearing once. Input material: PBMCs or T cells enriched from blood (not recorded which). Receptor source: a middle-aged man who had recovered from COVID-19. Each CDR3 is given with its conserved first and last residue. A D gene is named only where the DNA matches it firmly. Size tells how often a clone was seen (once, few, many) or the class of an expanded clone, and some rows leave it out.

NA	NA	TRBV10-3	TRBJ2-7	CAISESAGGIRVYEQYF	TGTGCCATCAGTGAGTCAGCCGGGGGAATAAGGGTCTACGAGCAGTACTTC
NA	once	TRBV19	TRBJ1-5	CASSLFAQHQPQHF	TGTGCCAGTAGTCTCTTTGCACAGCATCAGCCCCAGCATTTT
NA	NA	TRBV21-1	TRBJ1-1	CASILTGDTEAFF	TGTGCCAGCATTCTGACAGGGGACACTGAAGCTTTCTTT
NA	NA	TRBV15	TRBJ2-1	CATSPGQINEQFF	TGTGCCACCAGCCCGGGACAAATCAATGAGCAGTTCTTC
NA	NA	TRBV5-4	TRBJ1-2	CASSLGGKDGGYTF	TGTGCCAGCAGCTTGGGAGGGAAGGATGGTGGCTACACCTTC
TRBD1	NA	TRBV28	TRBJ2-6	CASRAQGGGANVLTF	TGTGCCAGCAGGGCACAGGGGGGAGGGGCCAACGTCCTGACTTTC
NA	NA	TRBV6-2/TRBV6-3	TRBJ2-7	CASSYESGAWNEQYF	TGTGCCAGCAGTTACGAGTCGGGAGCATGGAACGAGCAGTACTTC
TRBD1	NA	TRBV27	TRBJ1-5	CASRQGAGASQPQHF	TGTGCCAGCCGACAGGGGGCCGGTGCAAGTCAGCCCCAGCATTTT
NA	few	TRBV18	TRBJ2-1	CASSPLVNEQFF	TGTGCCAGCTCACCACTAGTCAATGAGCAGTTCTTC
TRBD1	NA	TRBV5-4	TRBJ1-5	CASSVGQGVNQPQHF	TGTGCCAGCAGCGTGGGACAGGGGGTCAATCAGCCCCAGCATTTT
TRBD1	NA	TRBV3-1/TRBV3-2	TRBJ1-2	CASSQSDRGSRGYTF	TGTGCCAGCAGCCAATCCGACAGGGGGTCTAGGGGCTACACCTTC
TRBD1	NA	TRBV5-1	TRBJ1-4	CASALGQTNEKLFF	TGCGCCAGCGCGCTGGGACAGACCAATGAAAAACTGTTTTTT
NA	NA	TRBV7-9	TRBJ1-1	CASSLGLAGVEAFF	TGTGCCAGCAGCTTGGGCTTAGCGGGGGTCGAAGCTTTCTTT
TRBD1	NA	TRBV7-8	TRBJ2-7	CASSSDRLEGSYEQYF	TGTGCCAGCAGCTCGGACAGGCTCGAAGGGTCCTACGAGCAGTACTTC
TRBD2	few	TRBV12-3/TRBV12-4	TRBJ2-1	CASNKSGRGEQFF	TGTGCCAGCAACAAAAGCGGGAGAGGTGAGCAGTTCTTC
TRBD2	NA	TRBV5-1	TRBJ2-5	CASSFSTSGVETQYF	TGCGCCAGCAGCTTTTCGACTAGCGGAGTAGAGACCCAGTACTTC
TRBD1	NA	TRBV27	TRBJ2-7	CASSLFSPDRDEQYF	TGTGCCAGCAGTTTATTTTCCCCTGACAGGGACGAGCAGTACTTC
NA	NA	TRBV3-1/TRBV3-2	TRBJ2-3	CASSQDTRSDTQYF	TGTGCCAGCAGCCAAGATACGCGCTCAGATACGCAGTATTTT
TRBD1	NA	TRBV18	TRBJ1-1	CASSSDRDRAFF	TGTGCCAGCTCGTCAGACAGGGATCGGGCTTTCTTT
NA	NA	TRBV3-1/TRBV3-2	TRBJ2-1	CASSQSRMEQFF	TGTGCCAGCAGCCAAAGCAGGATGGAGCAGTTCTTC
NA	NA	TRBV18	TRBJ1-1	CASSPRTGENTEAFF	TGTGCCAGCTCACCTCGGACGGGAGAAAACACTGAAGCTTTCTTT
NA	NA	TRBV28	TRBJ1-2	CASKGAANYGYTF	TGTGCCAGCAAAGGGGCAGCTAACTATGGCTACACCTTC
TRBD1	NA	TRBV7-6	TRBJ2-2	CASSLAPDRGGTGELFF	TGTGCCAGCAGCTTAGCCCCCGACAGGGGAGGCACCGGGGAGCTGTTTTTT
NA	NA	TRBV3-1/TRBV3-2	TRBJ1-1	CASSQDIATGNTEAFF	TGTGCCAGCAGCCAAGATATCGCGACAGGGAACACTGAAGCTTTCTTT
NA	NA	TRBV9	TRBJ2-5	CASTAGSSSDRKETQYF	TGTGCCAGCACCGCCGGATCGTCTAGCGACAGAAAAGAGACCCAGTACTTC
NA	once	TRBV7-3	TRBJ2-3	CASSFQSPDTQYF	TGTGCCAGCAGCTTTCAGTCCCCGGATACGCAGTATTTT
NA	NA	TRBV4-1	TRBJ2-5	CASSASGMYQETQYF	TGCGCCAGCAGCGCGTCAGGGATGTACCAAGAGACCCAGTACTTC
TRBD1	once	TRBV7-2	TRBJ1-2	CASSFTGGDYGYTF	TGTGCCAGCAGCTTTACAGGGGGCGACTATGGCTACACCTTC
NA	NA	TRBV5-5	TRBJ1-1	CASSLGQGRTEAFF	TGTGCCAGCAGCTTAGGGCAGGGCAGGACTGAAGCTTTCTTT
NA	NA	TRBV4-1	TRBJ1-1	CASSKILRPVGGDNTEAFF	TGCGCCAGCAGCAAAATCCTAAGGCCGGTAGGGGGAGACAACACTGAAGCTTTCTTT
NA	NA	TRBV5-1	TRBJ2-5	CASSLQGGETQYF	TGCGCCAGCAGCCTACAGGGTGGGGAGACCCAGTACTTC
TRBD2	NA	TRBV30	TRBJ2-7	CAWSVLAVRSEQYF	TGTGCCTGGAGTGTACTAGCGGTGAGGAGCGAGCAGTACTTC
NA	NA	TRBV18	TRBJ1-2	CASSPPGANGYTF	TGTGCCAGCTCACCTCCAGGGGCTAATGGCTACACCTTC
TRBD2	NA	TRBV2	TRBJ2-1	CASKERGGYNEQFF	TGTGCCAGCAAGGAGCGGGGGGGATACAATGAGCAGTTCTTC
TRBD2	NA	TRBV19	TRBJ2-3	CASSGSGGVADTQYF	TGTGCCAGTAGCGGTTCTGGGGGGGTTGCAGATACGCAGTATTTT
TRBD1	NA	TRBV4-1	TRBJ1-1	CASSARFGTGDLNTEAFF	TGCGCCAGCAGCGCTAGGTTCGGGACAGGGGATCTGAACACTGAAGCTTTCTTT
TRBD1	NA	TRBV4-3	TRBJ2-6	CASSQETGENGANVLTF	TGCGCCAGCAGCCAAGAGACAGGGGAGAATGGGGCCAACGTCCTGACTTTC
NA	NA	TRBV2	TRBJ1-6	CASSVGSNWYSPLHF	TGTGCCAGCAGTGTGGGCTCAAATTGGTATTCACCCCTCCACTTT
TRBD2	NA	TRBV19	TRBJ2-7	CASSPGGTIDEQYF	TGTGCCAGTAGTCCTGGTGGGACTATCGACGAGCAGTACTTC